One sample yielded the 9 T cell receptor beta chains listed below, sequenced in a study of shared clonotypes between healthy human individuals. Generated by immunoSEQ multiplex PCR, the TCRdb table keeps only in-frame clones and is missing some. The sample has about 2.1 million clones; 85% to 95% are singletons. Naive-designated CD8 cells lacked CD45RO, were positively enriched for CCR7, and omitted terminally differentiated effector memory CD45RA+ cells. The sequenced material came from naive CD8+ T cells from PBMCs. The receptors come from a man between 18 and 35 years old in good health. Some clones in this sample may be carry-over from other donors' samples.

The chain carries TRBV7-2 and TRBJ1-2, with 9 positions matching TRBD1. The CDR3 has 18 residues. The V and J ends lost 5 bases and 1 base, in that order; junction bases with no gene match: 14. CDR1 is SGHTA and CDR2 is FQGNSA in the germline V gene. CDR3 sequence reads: CASSLSTGGDLNNYGYTF. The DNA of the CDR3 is TGTGCCAGCAGCCTCTCGACAGGGGGAGACCTAAATAACTATGGCTACACCTTC.

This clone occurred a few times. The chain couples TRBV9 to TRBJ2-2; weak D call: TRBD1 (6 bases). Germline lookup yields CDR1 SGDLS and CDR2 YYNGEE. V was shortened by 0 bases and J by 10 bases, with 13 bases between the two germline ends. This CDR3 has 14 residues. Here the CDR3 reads CASSVVQGREELFF. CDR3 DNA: TGTGCCAGCAGCGTAGTCCAGGGGCGCGAGGAGCTGTTTTTT.

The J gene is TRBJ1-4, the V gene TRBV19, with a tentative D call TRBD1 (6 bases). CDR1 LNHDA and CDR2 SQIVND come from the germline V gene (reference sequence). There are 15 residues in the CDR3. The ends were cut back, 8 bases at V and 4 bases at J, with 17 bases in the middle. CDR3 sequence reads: CASGKTGTFNEKLFF. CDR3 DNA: TGTGCCAGTGGAAAAACGGGGACATTTAATGAAAAACTGTTTTTT.

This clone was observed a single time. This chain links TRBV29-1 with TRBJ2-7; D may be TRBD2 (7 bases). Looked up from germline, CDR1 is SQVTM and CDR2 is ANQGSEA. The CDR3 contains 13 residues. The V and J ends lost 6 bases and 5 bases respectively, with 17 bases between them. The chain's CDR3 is CSVVAGGQDEQYF. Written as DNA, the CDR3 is TGCAGCGTCGTGGCCGGGGGGCAGGACGAGCAGTACTTC.

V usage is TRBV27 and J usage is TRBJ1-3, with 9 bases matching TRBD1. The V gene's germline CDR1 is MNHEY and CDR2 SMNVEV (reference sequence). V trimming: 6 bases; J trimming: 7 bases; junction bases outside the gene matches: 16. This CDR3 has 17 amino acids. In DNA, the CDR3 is TGTGCCAGCAGCCCATTTAAACCGGGACAGGGCCTTAACACCATATATTTT. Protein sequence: CASSPFKPGQGLNTIYF.

The CDR3 sequence is CASRTFGRLPLRTDTQYF. Written as DNA, the CDR3 is TGTGCCAGCAGGACCTTTGGGCGACTCCCACTTCGCACAGATACGCAGTATTTT. The chain links TRBV6-4 to TRBJ2-3; D is undetermined. V lost 6 bases and J 1 base, leaving 23 bases between the germline ends. The CDR3 is 18 amino acids. Looked up from germline, CDR1 is MRHNA and CDR2 is SNTAGT.

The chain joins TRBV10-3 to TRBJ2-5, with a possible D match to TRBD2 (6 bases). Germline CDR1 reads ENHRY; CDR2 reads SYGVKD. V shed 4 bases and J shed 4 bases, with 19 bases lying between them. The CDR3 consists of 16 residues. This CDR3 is CAISAVAIAERETQYF. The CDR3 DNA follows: TGTGCCATCAGTGCCGTTGCTATAGCGGAACGAGAGACCCAGTACTTC.

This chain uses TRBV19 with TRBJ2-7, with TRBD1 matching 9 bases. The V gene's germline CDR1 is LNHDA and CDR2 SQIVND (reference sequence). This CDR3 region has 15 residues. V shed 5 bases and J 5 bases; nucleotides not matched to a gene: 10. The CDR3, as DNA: TGTGCCAGTAGTGAATCGGGGACAGGGCGCAACGAGCAGTACTTC. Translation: CASSESGTGRNEQYF.

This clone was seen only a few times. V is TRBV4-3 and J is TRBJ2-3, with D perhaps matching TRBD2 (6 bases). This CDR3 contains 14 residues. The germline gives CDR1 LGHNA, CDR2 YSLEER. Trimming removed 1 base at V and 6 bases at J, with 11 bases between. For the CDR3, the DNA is TGCGCCAGCAGCCAAGCATCACGGGGGGATACGCAGTATTTT. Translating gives CASSQASRGDTQYF.